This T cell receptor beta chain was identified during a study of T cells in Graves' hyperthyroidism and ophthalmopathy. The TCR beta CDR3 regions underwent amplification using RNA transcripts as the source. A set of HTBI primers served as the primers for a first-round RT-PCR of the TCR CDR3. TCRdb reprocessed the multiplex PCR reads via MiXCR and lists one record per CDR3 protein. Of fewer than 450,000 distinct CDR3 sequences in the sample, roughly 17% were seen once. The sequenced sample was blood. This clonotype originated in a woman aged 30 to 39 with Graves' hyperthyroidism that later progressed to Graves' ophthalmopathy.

Here the CDR3 reads CASSNLGQGPRTQYF. The DNA of the CDR3 is TGTGCCAGCAGCAACTTAGGACAGGGGCCCAGGACCCAGTACTTC. The chain carries TRBV28 and TRBJ2-5, with 9 bases fitting TRBD1. CDR3 length equals 15 residues. With 6 bases clipped from V and 7 bases from J, the junction kept 12 bases outside the gene matches. Per the germline V gene, CDR1 is MDHEN and CDR2 is SYDVKM. Supplemented by reference TRBV28 and TRBJ2-5, the full variable domain reads DVKVTQSSRYLVKRTGEKVFLECVQDMDHENMFWYRQDPGLGLRLIYFSYDVKMKEKGDIPEGYSVSREKKERFSLILESASTNQTSMYLCASSNLGQGPRTQYFGPGTRLLVL.